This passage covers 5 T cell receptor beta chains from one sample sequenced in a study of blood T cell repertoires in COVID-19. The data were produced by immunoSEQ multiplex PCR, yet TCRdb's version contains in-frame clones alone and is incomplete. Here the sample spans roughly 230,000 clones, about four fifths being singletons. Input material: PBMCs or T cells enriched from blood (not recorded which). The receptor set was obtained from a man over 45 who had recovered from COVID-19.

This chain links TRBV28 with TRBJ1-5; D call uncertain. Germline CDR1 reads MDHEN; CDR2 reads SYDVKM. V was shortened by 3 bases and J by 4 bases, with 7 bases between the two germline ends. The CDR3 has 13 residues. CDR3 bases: TGTGCCAGCAGTTTGAACGCGAATCAGCCCCAGCATTTT. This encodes CASSLNANQPQHF.

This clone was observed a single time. The CDR3 coding sequence is TGTGCCAGCAGCTTAGCTCCTAGCGGGACGGGGGAGCTGTTTTTT. Residues: CASSLAPSGTGELFF. The rearrangement uses TRBV7-3 and TRBJ2-2, with 9 bases that match TRBD2. CDR3 length equals 15 residues. Trimming cost V 2 bases and J 8 bases; bases outside gene matches: 6. The germline gives CDR1 SGHTA, CDR2 FQGTGA.

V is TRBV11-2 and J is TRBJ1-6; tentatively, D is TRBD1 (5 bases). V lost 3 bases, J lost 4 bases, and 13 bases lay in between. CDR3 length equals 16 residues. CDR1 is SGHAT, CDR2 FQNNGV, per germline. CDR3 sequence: CASSFADSSYNSPLHF. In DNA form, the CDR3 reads TGTGCCAGCAGCTTTGCTGACAGCAGTTATAATTCACCCCTCCACTTT.

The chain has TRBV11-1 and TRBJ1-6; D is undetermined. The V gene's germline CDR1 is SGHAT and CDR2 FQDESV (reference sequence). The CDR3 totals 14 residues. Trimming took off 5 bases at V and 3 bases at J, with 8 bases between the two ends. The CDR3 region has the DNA TGTGCCAGCAGCAACAGATTCTATAATTCACCCCTCCACTTT. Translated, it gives CASSNRFYNSPLHF.

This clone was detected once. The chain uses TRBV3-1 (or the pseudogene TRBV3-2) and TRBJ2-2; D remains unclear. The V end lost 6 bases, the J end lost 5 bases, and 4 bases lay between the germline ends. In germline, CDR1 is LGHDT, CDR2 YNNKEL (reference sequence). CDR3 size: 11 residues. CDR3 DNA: TGTGCCAGCAGTCCTACCGGGGAGCTGTTTTTT. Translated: CASSPTGELFF.